These 21 T cell receptor beta chains share one sample of origin, sequenced in a study of shared clonotypes between healthy human individuals. TCRdb's copy holds only in-frame clones and misses some; the assay was immunoSEQ multiplex PCR. Of millions of clones in the sample, approximately 94% were seen once. Sequencing used naive CD4+ T cells sorted from blood. Subset reported: CD45RA+ positively selected. The source of these receptors is a man between 18 and 35 years old in good health.

A few counts support this clone. The rearrangement joins TRBV19 to TRBJ1-2; 7 positions match TRBD1. This CDR3 is 14 amino acids long. Per the germline V gene, CDR1 is LNHDA and CDR2 is SQIVND (reference sequence). V lost 4 bases to trimming and J lost 4 bases; unmatched junction nucleotides: 6. DNA of the CDR3: TGTGCCAGTAGTACCCCGGGACAGCTCTATGGCTACACCTTC. Its translation is CASSTPGQLYGYTF.

The chain couples TRBV5-4 to TRBJ1-1, with D hard to call. The germline CDR1 and CDR2 sequences are SGHNT and YYREEE (reference sequence). Trimming stripped 1 base from V and 1 base from J, with 2 bases between. This CDR3 has 12 residues. CDR3 sequence: CASSLKNTEAFF. CDR3 nucleotide sequence: TGTGCCAGCAGCTTGAAGAACACTGAAGCTTTCTTT.

The chain joins TRBV20-1 to TRBJ1-4; 7 nucleotides agree with TRBD1. Germline V gives CDR1 DFQATT, CDR2 SNEGSKA (reference sequence). The length of the CDR3 is 11 residues. V trimming: 8 bases; J trimming: 11 bases; junction bases outside the gene matches: 8. This CDR3 is CSQLGQNKLFF. For the CDR3, the DNA is TGCAGTCAATTGGGACAGAACAAACTGTTTTTT.

The chain combines TRBV7-9 with TRBJ2-2; D is undetermined. The germline gives CDR1 SEHNR, CDR2 FQNEAQ (reference sequence). The V end lost 2 bases, the J end lost 5 bases, and 9 bases lay between the germline ends. The CDR3 runs 14 residues. The CDR3 nucleotides read TGTGCCAGCAGCTTACGTACTACGACCGGGGAGCTGTTTTTT. It specifies CASSLRTTTGELFF.

CDR3 coding DNA: TGTGCCAGTAGTATAGGAGGCGGGACCCGCAGGAGGGCCGGGGAGCTGTTTTTT. As protein: CASSIGGGTRRRAGELFF. This chain connects TRBV19 to TRBJ2-2; perhaps TRBD2 as D (6 bases). The CDR3 totals 18 residues. Germline V CDR1 and CDR2: LNHDA, SQIVND (reference sequence). V was clipped by 1 base and J by 6 bases, with 21 bases between them.

Points on this clone: The sample has other DNA sequences that encode this CDR3 too. The chain uses TRBV7-2 and TRBJ2-7, with D hard to call. The CDR3 loop spans 12 amino acids. Per germline, CDR1 SGHTA and CDR2 FQGNSA. V was shortened by 3 bases and J by 3 bases, with 6 bases between the two germline ends. Here the CDR3 DNA reads TGTGCCAGCAGCTTGGCCCACTACGAGCAGTACTTC. Its protein product is CASSLAHYEQYF. Drawing the rest from reference TRBV7-2 and TRBJ2-7, the complete variable domain is GAGVSQSPSNKVTEKGKDVELRCDPISGHTALYWYRQSLGQGLEFLIYFQGNSAPDKSGLPSDRFSAERTGGSVSTLTIQRTQQEDSAVYLCASSLAHYEQYFGPGTRLTVT.

The chain links TRBV5-5 to TRBJ2-1; D may be TRBD1 (5 bases). Per the germline V gene, CDR1 is SGHKS and CDR2 is YYEKEE (reference sequence). The CDR3 has 16 amino acids. V lost 2 bases to trimming and J lost 0 bases, with 12 bases between them. As DNA, the CDR3 is TGTGCCAGCAGCTTCACAGGTTTAAGCTCCTACAATGAGCAGTTCTTC. Protein product: CASSFTGLSSYNEQFF.

The chain recombines TRBV5-6 with TRBJ2-1; no reliable D call. The CDR3 length is 13 residues. CDR1 is SGHDT and CDR2 is YYEEEE in the germline V gene. V shed 5 bases and J shed 9 bases, with 15 bases lying between them. For the CDR3, the DNA is TGTGCCAGCAGTCTTCCTCACCCGGGTGAGCAGTTCTTC. Translated, it gives CASSLPHPGEQFF. The whole variable domain, filled in from reference TRBV5-6 and TRBJ2-1, reads DAGVTQSPTHLIKTRGQQVTLRCSPKSGHDTVSWYQQALGQGPQFIFQYYEEEERQRGNFPDRFSGHQFPNYSSELNVNALLLGDSALYLCASSLPHPGEQFFGPGTRLTVL.

This sequence joins TRBV6-5 and TRBJ2-7; D unclear. The CDR3 extends over 15 amino acids. Looked up from germline, CDR1 is MNHEY and CDR2 is SVGAGI. The germline V and J ends were trimmed by 0 bases and 1 base, with 10 bases remaining between them. CDR3 nucleotides: TGTGCCAGCAGTTACTCGGGGATTGGGTCCTACGAGCAGTACTTC. Amino acid sequence: CASSYSGIGSYEQYF.

This chain joins TRBV28 and TRBJ2-1; a possible D gene is TRBD1 (6 bases). The CDR3 is 14 amino acids. Trimming cost V 5 bases and J 4 bases, with 12 bases left between them. Looked up from germline, CDR1 is MDHEN and CDR2 is SYDVKM. CDR3 amino acids: CASSTGYRYNEQFF. DNA for the CDR3: TGTGCCAGCAGTACAGGGTACCGATACAATGAGCAGTTCTTC.

As regards this clone: Other DNA sequences of this sample code for an identical CDR3. The chain recombines TRBV7-2 with TRBJ2-7; D call uncertain. CDR1 is SGHTA, CDR2 FQGNSA, per germline. CDR3 length: 12 amino acids. Trimming took 3 bases from V and 3 from J, leaving 6 bases between them. As DNA, the CDR3 is TGTGCCAGCAGCTTCACCAGCTACGAGCAGTACTTC. Encoded protein: CASSFTSYEQYF.

This clone was picked up a small number of times. V gene TRBV5-5 combines with J gene TRBJ1-6; 7 bases agree with TRBD1. There are 13 residues in the CDR3. After removal of 4 bases from V and 7 bases from J, the junction contained 2 bases not matched to a gene. The germline V gene has CDR1 SGHKS and CDR2 YYEKEE (reference sequence). This chain's CDR3 is CASSRDSNSPLHF. The DNA for the CDR3 is TGTGCCAGCAGCCGGGACAGCAATTCACCCCTCCACTTT.

The CDR3 DNA follows: TGTGCCAGCAGTTATTTGGCGAACACCGGGGAGCTGTTTTTT. This codes for CASSYLANTGELFF. The chain joins TRBV6-5 to TRBJ2-2; D is unclear. Germline V gene lookup returns CDR1 MNHEY and CDR2 SVGAGI. V was shortened by 3 bases and J by 0 bases, with 5 bases between the two germline ends. This CDR3 spans 14 amino acids.

The rearrangement joins TRBV5-4 to TRBJ2-7, with D perhaps TRBD1 (6 bases). Trimming stripped 4 bases from V and 1 base from J, with 12 bases between. The CDR3 consists of 14 residues. The V gene's germline CDR1 is SGHNT and CDR2 YYREEE (reference sequence). CDR3 loop: CASSHRVLSYEQYF. CDR3 in DNA: TGTGCCAGCAGCCACAGGGTTCTGTCCTACGAGCAGTACTTC.

This sequence joins TRBV25-1 and TRBJ2-1; 13 bases are a match to TRBD2. Germline values: CDR1 MGHDK, CDR2 SYGVNS. V trimming: 6 bases; J trimming: 6 bases; junction bases outside the gene matches: 2. The CDR3 spans 14 residues. As DNA, the CDR3 is TGTGCCAGCAGAACTAGCGGGGGGGCCAATGAGCAGTTCTTC. This translates into CASRTSGGANEQFF.

This chain joins TRBV11-3 and TRBJ2-2; D gene unclear. CDR1 and CDR2 from the germline V gene are SGHNT and YENEEA. Trimming took 4 bases from V and 7 from J, leaving 10 bases between them. The CDR3 runs to 13 residues. The CDR3 region has the DNA TGTGCCAGCAGCTCCTCCTTCGGCGGGGAGCTGTTTTTT. Protein sequence: CASSSSFGGELFF.

The chain recombines TRBV5-5 with TRBJ1-1, with D unresolved. This CDR3 region has 14 residues. The V gene's germline CDR1 is SGHKS and CDR2 YYEKEE (reference sequence). Trimming removed 1 base from V and 8 bases from J, with 15 bases in between. CDR3 region: CASSLSTVAKEAFF. DNA for the CDR3: TGTGCCAGCAGCTTGTCCACAGTAGCCAAAGAAGCTTTCTTT. Full variable domain (outside the CDR3, taken from reference TRBV5-5 and TRBJ1-1): DAGVTQSPTHLIKTRGQQVTLRCSPISGHKSVSWYQQVLGQGPQFIFQYYEKEERGRGNFPDRFSARQFPNYSSELNVNALLLGDSALYLCASSLSTVAKEAFFGQGTRLTVV.

The V call is TRBV7-8, the J call TRBJ2-3, with D possibly being TRBD2 (7 bases). The CDR3 covers 15 residues. Trimming shortened V by 7 bases and J by 2 bases, and 16 bases separated the two germline ends. In germline, CDR1 is SGHVS, CDR2 FQNEAQ. In DNA form, the CDR3 reads TGTGCCAGCACCTTGGGGGGGCAGCACACAGATACGCAGTATTTT. The encoded protein is CASTLGGQHTDTQYF.

The chain combines TRBV29-1 with TRBJ1-5, with D possibly TRBD1 on 5 matching bases. The CDR3 has 14 residues. Germline CDR1 reads SQVTM; CDR2 reads ANQGSEA. Trimming stripped 4 bases from V and 1 base from J, with 11 bases between. CDR3 coding DNA: TGCAGCGTTGTTGAGGGGCTGAGCAATCAGCCCCAGCATTTT. Its translation is CSVVEGLSNQPQHF.

This clone appeared a single time. This chain links TRBV28 with TRBJ2-5; 10 nucleotides agree with TRBD2. The CDR3 consists of 14 residues. The germline V gene has CDR1 MDHEN and CDR2 SYDVKM. V lost 7 bases and J lost 2; bases outside the gene matches: 4. CDR3 coding DNA: TGTGCCAGCACCAAGACTAGCGGGCAAGAGACCCAGTACTTC. It is translated as CASTKTSGQETQYF.

CDR3 coding DNA: TGCGCCAGCAGCCAAACCCTGGGGACGGCGAACACCTACGAGCAGTACTTC. Amino acid sequence: CASSQTLGTANTYEQYF. The V call is TRBV4-1, the J call TRBJ2-7; D is perhaps TRBD1 or TRBD2 (5 bases each). Germline V lookup: CDR1 MGHRA, CDR2 YSYEKL. V lost 2 bases, J lost 2 bases, and 19 bases lay in between. The CDR3 is 17 amino acids.